This TCR beta chain derives from a study of technical replicates of blood from a handful of donors. Here immunoSEQ multiplex PCR was the method, and the copy in TCRdb shows in-frame clones only, minus some. The sample comprises around 53,000 clones, around 83% of which are singletons, and 5.5% to 6.5% rests with the top ten. Germline lookup yields CDR1 SQVTM and CDR2 ANQGSEA. After removal of 3 bases from V and 5 bases from J, the junction contained 6 bases not matched to a gene. The length of the CDR3 is 13 residues. Sample: PBMCs. The chain is built from TRBV29-1 and TRBJ1-1; 7 bases are shared with TRBD1. This clonotype was obtained from a human donor in good health. Some clones in this sample may be carry-over from other donors' samples. The CDR3 sequence is CSVDPSGGTEAFF. The CDR3 DNA is TGCAGCGTTGACCCTTCAGGGGGTACTGAAGCTTTCTTT.